This TCR beta chain was profiled in a study of cytomegalovirus exposure and HLA in healthy donors. A multiplex PCR was run with 60 Vbeta primers and 13 Jbeta primers. Data came from immunoSEQ multiplex PCR; TCRdb stores just in-frame clones and leaves some out. In all, the sample yields around 130,000 clones. The ends lost 6 bases at V and 6 bases at J; junction bases unmatched: 7. Per germline, CDR1 SNHLY and CDR2 FYNNEI. The CDR3 extends over 15 amino acids. Study conclusions and caveats: Among TCR beta chains of equal frequency, HLA-associated ones were more clonally expanded in a later analysis. The study found most TCR sequences rare, yet found some public TCRs in many donors.

Note on this clone: Its specificity is not known.

This clonotype was obtained from a woman between 55 and 75 years old in good health and CMV-seronegative. The gene calls are TRBV2 and TRBJ2-1, with 11 bases identical to TRBD1. Sequenced: PBMCs. The CDR3 loop reads CASRAPGQGGNEQFF. The CDR3, as DNA: TGTGCCAGCAGAGCCCCGGGACAGGGGGGCAATGAGCAGTTCTTC. Combining the CDR3 with reference TRBV2 and TRBJ2-1 gives the whole variable domain EPEVTQTPSHQVTQMGQEVILRCVPISNHLYFYWYRQILGQKVEFLVSFYNNEISEKSEIFDDQFSVERPDGSNFTLKIRSTKLEDSAMYFCASRAPGQGGNEQFFGPGTRLTVL.